One sample yielded the 11 T cell receptor beta chains listed below, sequenced in a study of T cell repertoires in cytomegalovirus infection. No cognate antigen is known for these TCRs. TCRdb independently ran MiXCR on the reads; one entry per CDR3 protein. This table holds 650,000 to 900,000 distinct CDR3 sequences, 32% found once. Sequenced here: cultured CD8+ T cells from PBMCs, sampled from culture after CMV antigen stimulation. The receptors derive from a human donor in good health (CMV status not recorded). Some clones in this sample may be carry-over from other donors' samples.

This clonotype has more than one count but fewer than ten. The chain uses TRBV28 and TRBJ2-1; D is perhaps TRBD1 (6 bases). V was trimmed by 3 bases and J by 4 bases, leaving 19 bases between them. The CDR3 loop spans 17 amino acids. The germline CDR1 and CDR2 sequences are MDHEN and SYDVKM. The CDR3 reads CASSLTTTDSLYNEQFF. As DNA, the CDR3 is TGTGCCAGCAGTTTGACCACGACGGACAGCTTATACAATGAGCAGTTCTTC.

This clonotype was counted at least ten times. J is TRBJ1-6 and V is TRBV29-1; D is uncertain. The CDR3 spans 12 residues. V was shortened by 6 bases and J by 7 bases, with 10 bases between the two germline ends. The germline CDR1 and CDR2 sequences are SQVTM and ANQGSEA. The CDR3 spells CSVAVGNSPLHF. CDR3 sequence (DNA): TGCAGCGTCGCCGTCGGGAATTCACCCCTCCACTTT.

The table lists this clonotype with many counts. The J gene is TRBJ1-2, the V gene TRBV4-1, with TRBD1 identical over 11 bases. The CDR3 is 18 amino acids. The V gene's germline CDR1 is MGHRA and CDR2 YSYEKL. V shed 0 bases, J shed 4 bases, and the junction held 10 bases outside the gene matches. CDR3 residues: CASSQDPGQGDLVYGYTF. Written as DNA, the CDR3 is TGCGCCAGCAGCCAAGATCCGGGACAGGGGGATCTCGTCTATGGCTACACCTTC.

This clonotype has a handful of counts. V and J are TRBV4-3 and TRBJ2-3, with 9 bases fitting TRBD2. This CDR3 comprises 16 residues. Germline assignment: CDR1 LGHNA and CDR2 YSLEER. V lost 5 bases to trimming and J lost 4 bases; unmatched junction nucleotides: 10. CDR3: CASSSTLAGRSDTQYF. The DNA of the CDR3 is TGCGCCAGCAGCAGCACTCTAGCGGGGAGATCAGATACGCAGTATTTT.

The chain is built from TRBV6-2 or TRBV6-3 and TRBJ2-3; D gene unclear. The germline V and J ends were trimmed by 2 bases and 9 bases, with 9 bases remaining between them. CDR3 length equals 12 residues. Germline V gives CDR1 MNHEY, CDR2 SVGEGT. The CDR3 sequence is CASSYEGVTQYF. CDR3 nucleotide sequence: TGTGCCAGCAGTTACGAAGGAGTCACGCAGTATTTT.

The V and J genes are TRBV7-9 and TRBJ2-7, with TRBD1 matching 7 bases. The CDR3 loop spans 15 amino acids. CDR1 and CDR2 from the germline V gene are SEHNR and FQNEAQ (reference sequence). The V segment lost 3 bases and the J segment 3 bases; nucleotides outside the gene matches: 8. CDR3 sequence (DNA): TGTGCCAGCAGCTTCAGACGGGACAGTGGCTACGAGCAGTACTTC. Protein: CASSFRRDSGYEQYF.

This clonotype has more than one count but fewer than ten. The V and J genes are TRBV6-2 or TRBV6-3 and TRBJ2-1; 7 positions match TRBD1. This CDR3 has 15 residues. Per the germline V gene, CDR1 is MNHEY and CDR2 is SVGEGT. The V segment lost 6 bases and the J segment 6 bases; nucleotides outside the gene matches: 11. The CDR3 loop is CASSHIQGFFNEQFF. CDR3 nucleotides: TGTGCCAGCAGCCACATACAGGGGTTCTTCAATGAGCAGTTCTTC.

This chain joins TRBV7-2 and TRBJ2-1; possible D gene TRBD1, 7 bases. The V end lost 1 base, the J end lost 3 bases, and 13 bases lay between the germline ends. The germline CDR1 and CDR2 sequences are SGHTA and FQGNSA. The CDR3 sequence is 16 residues long. CDR3 amino acids: CASSLVFQGGYNEQFF. The CDR3 DNA is TGTGCCAGCAGCTTAGTATTCCAGGGGGGCTACAATGAGCAGTTCTTC.

This chain links TRBV7-4 with TRBJ1-2; tentatively, D is TRBD1 (5 bases). Germline V gene lookup returns CDR1 SGHVT and CDR2 SQSDAQ. The CDR3 extends over 13 amino acids. Trimming stripped 5 bases from V and 4 bases from J, with 11 bases between. The CDR3 is CASSLQVSYGYTF. The CDR3 region has the DNA TGTGCCAGCAGCCTACAGGTTTCCTATGGCTACACCTTC.

As concerns this clonotype: Possible read error: a much larger clone is one base away. The chain is built from TRBV7-9 and TRBJ2-1; TRBD2 agrees at 7 bases. CDR1 and CDR2 (germline): SEHNR, FQNEAQ (reference sequence). J was trimmed by 16 bases and V by 5 bases; bases with no gene match: 8. The CDR3 contains 11 residues. The CDR3 DNA sequence: TGTGCCAGCAGCCCCGGGACTAAAATATTCTTC. Protein sequence: CASSPGTKIFF.

The genes are TRBV20-1 and TRBJ2-1, with TRBD1 matching over 11 bases. CDR3 length: 16 residues. V shed 2 bases, J shed 4 bases, and the junction held 7 bases outside the gene matches. The V gene's germline CDR1 is DFQATT and CDR2 SNEGSKA (reference sequence). DNA of the CDR3: TGCAGTGCTAGAATGTCAAGGGACAGGGGGTACAATGAGCAGTTCTTC. It specifies CSARMSRDRGYNEQFF.